This T cell receptor (beta chain) derives from a study of response to subunit inactivated influenza vaccine. Each CDR3 protein is one row after TCRdb ran MiXCR on the RT-PCR reads. The table lists some 500,000 distinct CDR3 sequences, 16% of them singletons, with less than 4% in the top ten. There are many counts of this clonotype. This receptor was identified in a man between 50 and 69 years old who received an inactivated influenza vaccine. This sample comprised CD4+ T cells sorted from PBMCs, obtained around 25 months after vaccination.

CDR3 residues: CASSQDPGVGETQYF. CDR3 DNA sequence: TGCGCCAGCAGCCAAGATCCAGGGGTCGGGGAGACCCAGTACTTC. The chain couples TRBV5-1 to TRBJ2-5; a possible D gene is TRBD1 (6 bases). Germline CDR1 SGHRS, CDR2 YFSETQ. Between the trimmed V and J ends, which lost 4 bases and 5 bases, there was a span of 18 bases. The CDR3 is 15 amino acids.